This TCR beta chain was identified in a study of shared clonotypes between healthy human individuals. Study-wide results and caveats: Shared across a handful of donors were about 4.6% of the naive CD4 clonotypes. Rarefaction gave evidence that sorted-subset sequencing remained incomplete despite large depth. The authors sampled blood alone, and tissue repertoires likely differ.

CD45RO-negative, CCR7-selected cells formed the naive CD8 fraction, which excluded terminally differentiated effector memory CD45RA+ cells. Assay: immunoSEQ multiplex PCR; the TCRdb copy retains only in-frame clones and omits some. This table has hundreds of thousands of clones, about 92% appearing once. Trimming cost V 8 bases and J 4 bases; bases outside gene matches: 4. Germline CDR1 MDHEN, CDR2 SYDVKM. The CDR3 is 13 residues long. In regard to this clone: What it binds is unknown.

V and J are TRBV28 and TRBJ2-1, with 8 bases that match TRBD1. The sample consisted of naive CD8+ T cells sorted from blood. This clonotype originated in a man between 25 and 39 years old in good health. Written as DNA, the CDR3 is TGTGCCAGCGAACAGGGGGATTACAATGAGCAGTTCTTC. Its protein is CASEQGDYNEQFF.